Below, one T cell receptor beta chain is given with its context. The CDR3 contains 14 residues. V lost 0 bases to trimming and J lost 6 bases, with 11 bases between them. Germline V lookup: CDR1 SGDLS, CDR2 YYNGEE. Reverse transcription of all isolated RNA meant that expressed TCRB transcripts were sequenced. Profiling relied on immunoSEQ multiplex PCR, and the TCRdb table lists in-frame clones only, not all of them. The sample yields about 260,000 clones, 68% seen once. This entry comes from a study of beta chain features in type 1 diabetes. J is TRBJ2-3 and V is TRBV9, with D unresolved. This sequence was found in a young man in good health. Sequenced material: naive CD4+ T cells from blood. CDR3 sequence reads: CASSVALSRDTQYF. Written as DNA, the CDR3 is TGTGCCAGCAGCGTAGCCCTGTCCAGGGATACGCAGTATTTT.